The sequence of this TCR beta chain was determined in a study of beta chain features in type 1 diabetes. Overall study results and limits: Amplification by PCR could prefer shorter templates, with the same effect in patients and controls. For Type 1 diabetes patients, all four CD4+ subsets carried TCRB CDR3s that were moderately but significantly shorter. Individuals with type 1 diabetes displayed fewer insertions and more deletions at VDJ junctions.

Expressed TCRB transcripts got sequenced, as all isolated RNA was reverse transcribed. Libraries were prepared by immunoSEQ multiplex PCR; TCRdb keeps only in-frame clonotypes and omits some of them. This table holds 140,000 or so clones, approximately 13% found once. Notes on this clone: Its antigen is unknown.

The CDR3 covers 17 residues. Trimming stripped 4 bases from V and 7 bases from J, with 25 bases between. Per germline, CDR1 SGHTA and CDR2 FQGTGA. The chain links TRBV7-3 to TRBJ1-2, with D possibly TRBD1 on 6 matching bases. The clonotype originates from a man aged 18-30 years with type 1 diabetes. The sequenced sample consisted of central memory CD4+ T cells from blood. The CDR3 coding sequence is TGTGCCAGCAGCTCCACTACCCAGGAGGGGGTTTTAGCTGGCTACACCTTC. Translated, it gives CASSSTTQEGVLAGYTF. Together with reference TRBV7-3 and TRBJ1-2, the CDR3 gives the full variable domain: GAGVSQTPSNKVTEKGKYVELRCDPISGHTALYWYRQSLGQGPEFLIYFQGTGAADDSGLPNDRFFAVRPEGSVSTLKIQRTERGDSAVYLCASSSTTQEGVLAGYTFGSGTRLTVV.